What follows are 8 T cell receptor beta chains derived from one specimen sequenced in a study of T cells in localized non-small cell lung cancer. Clones were sequenced by immunoSEQ multiplex PCR, and TCRdb holds only the in-frame ones, with some missing. Among approximately 150,000 clones listed, about 89% were seen once. Here the sequenced sample was peripheral blood, taken before any cancer treatment. Receptor source: a female donor of 60 years or more with stage I lung adenocarcinoma.

The gene calls are TRBV5-6 and TRBJ1-1; the D gene is possibly TRBD1 (5 bases). Per the germline V gene, CDR1 is SGHDT and CDR2 is YYEEEE. The CDR3 extends over 15 amino acids. V lost 1 base, J lost 1 base, and 11 bases lay in between. CDR3 bases: TGTGCCAGCAGCTTGAGCGGGACGGGGAACACTGAAGCTTTCTTT. It codes for CASSLSGTGNTEAFF. The complete variable domain, with remaining parts taken from reference TRBV5-6 and TRBJ1-1, reads DAGVTQSPTHLIKTRGQQVTLRCSPKSGHDTVSWYQQALGQGPQFIFQYYEEEERQRGNFPDRFSGHQFPNYSSELNVNALLLGDSALYLCASSLSGTGNTEAFFGQGTRLTVV.

The chain is built from TRBV6-6 and TRBJ2-3; D is undetermined. The germline V gene encodes CDR1 MNHNY and CDR2 SVGAGI (reference sequence). Trimming removed 10 bases at V and 1 base at J, with 9 bases between. CDR3 size: 12 residues. CDR3 residues: CATSGGTDTQYF. CDR3 in DNA: TGTGCCACCTCCGGAGGCACAGATACGCAGTATTTT.

This chain links TRBV11-2 with TRBJ2-4, with TRBD2 matching 10 bases. The V and J ends lost 6 bases and 1 base, in that order; junction bases with no gene match: 15. Germline lookup yields CDR1 SGHAT and CDR2 FQNNGV. This CDR3 spans 19 amino acids. The CDR3 bases are TGTGCCAGCAGTTACTATCCATTGCGACTAGCGGGTGCCAAAAACATTCAGTACTTC. Translation: CASSYYPLRLAGAKNIQYF.

V gene TRBV4-2 combines with J gene TRBJ2-5, with D perhaps TRBD1 (6 bases). This CDR3 spans 14 amino acids. V lost 4 bases, J lost 5 bases, and 14 bases lay in between. CDR1 and CDR2 from the germline V gene are LGHNA and YNFKEQ. CDR3 sequence reads: CASSPHPQGETQYF. The DNA of the CDR3 is TGTGCCAGCAGCCCCCATCCTCAGGGGGAGACCCAGTACTTC.

The CDR3 nucleotides read TGTGCCAGTAGTATTGGCAGAAACTCCTACGAGCAGTACTTC. It is translated as CASSIGRNSYEQYF. The V call is TRBV19, the J call TRBJ2-7; D is ambiguous. V lost 3 bases and J 0 bases, leaving 9 bases between the germline ends. This CDR3 has 14 residues. CDR1 is LNHDA, CDR2 SQIVND, per germline (reference sequence).

This clone was observed once. This chain connects TRBV2 to TRBJ2-3, with TRBD2 identical over 11 bases. Germline CDR1 reads SNHLY; CDR2 reads FYNNEI. With V trimmed by 6 bases and J by 1 base, 6 bases remained unmatched. CDR3 length: 16 amino acids. The CDR3 DNA reads TGTGCCAGCAGGAGCGGGACTAGCGGACGCACAGATACGCAGTATTTT. It specifies CASRSGTSGRTDTQYF.

The chain carries TRBV28 and TRBJ2-1, with 8 bases lining up with TRBD2. This CDR3 is built from 15 residues. V lost 6 bases, J lost 2 bases, and 6 bases stayed unmatched. CDR1 is MDHEN and CDR2 is SYDVKM in the germline V gene. The DNA of the CDR3 is TGTGCCAGCAGAGGACTAGCTGAGACCTACAATGAGCAGTTCTTC. Its translation: CASRGLAETYNEQFF.

This rearrangement joins TRBV13 to TRBJ2-7, with D unresolved. The CDR3 has 13 residues. CDR1 PRHDT and CDR2 FYEKMQ come from the germline V gene (reference sequence). Deletions cut 5 bases from V and 0 bases from J, with 8 bases between. The CDR3 sequence: CASSLSSSYEQYF. CDR3 sequence (DNA): TGTGCCAGCAGCCTCTCCTCCTCCTACGAGCAGTACTTC.